What follows are 24 T cell receptor beta chains derived from one specimen sequenced in a study of Graves' ophthalmopathy and Graves' hyperthyroidism. The authors amplified TCR beta CDR3 regions from RNA transcripts. The authors performed first-round RT-PCR with HTBI primers and then a second-round multiplex PCR. Via MiXCR, TCRdb re-called the multiplex PCR reads, giving one row per CDR3 protein. The sample consists of 150,000 to 200,000 distinct CDR3 sequences, approximately 40% of them appearing once. The sequenced material came from peripheral blood. Receptor source: a woman aged 40 to 49 with Graves' ophthalmopathy.

This clonotype was picked up many times. The chain has TRBV25-1 and TRBJ2-5, with a possible D match to TRBD2 (7 bases). V lost 0 bases to trimming and J lost 4 bases, with 12 bases between them. This CDR3 has 15 amino acids. CDR1 and CDR2 (germline): MGHDK, SYGVNS. The CDR3 DNA is TGTGCCAGCAGTGAATATAGGGAGGGGGTAGAGACCCAGTACTTC. Translated, it gives CASSEYREGVETQYF.

The sample holds many counts of this clonotype. The CDR3 here is CASSLVGSSYEQYF. DNA for the CDR3: TGTGCCAGCAGCTTGGTCGGTTCCTCCTACGAGCAGTACTTC. The V and J genes are TRBV5-5 and TRBJ2-7; D remains unclear. The CDR3 extends over 14 amino acids. Germline V lookup: CDR1 SGHKS, CDR2 YYEKEE (reference sequence). Trimming took off 0 bases at V and 0 bases at J, with 7 bases between the two ends. Supplemented by reference TRBV5-5 and TRBJ2-7, the full variable domain reads DAGVTQSPTHLIKTRGQQVTLRCSPISGHKSVSWYQQVLGQGPQFIFQYYEKEERGRGNFPDRFSARQFPNYSSELNVNALLLGDSALYLCASSLVGSSYEQYFGPGTRLTVT.

This clonotype was observed a few times. The chain links TRBV6-2 or TRBV6-3 to TRBJ2-7, with TRBD2 matching over 10 bases. Germline-derived CDR1 and CDR2 are MNHEY and SVGEGT. The V gene end was trimmed by 6 bases and the J gene end by 4 bases; junction bases not matched to a gene: 3. The CDR3 covers 13 residues. The CDR3, as DNA: TGTGCCAGCAGAGCGGGAGGGGGGTACGAGCAGTACTTC. Translating it yields CASRAGGGYEQYF.

This clonotype was counted at least ten times. The chain combines TRBV10-2 with TRBJ2-2; 7 nucleotides line up with TRBD2. The length of the CDR3 is 16 residues. Germline V lookup: CDR1 WSHSY, CDR2 SAAADI. J gave up 3 bases and V 2 bases, and 6 bases lay outside the gene matches. CDR3 bases: TGCGCCAGCAGTGAGAGCCGGGGGGTGGACACCGGGGAGCTGTTTTTT. This encodes CASSESRGVDTGELFF.

Many counts were recorded for this clonotype. A much more abundant neighbour one base away suggests this may be a read error. J is TRBJ1-2 and V is TRBV12-3 or TRBV12-4; a possible D gene is TRBD1 (6 bases). This CDR3 comprises 14 residues. The CDR3 region has the DNA TGTGCCAGCAGGCACACACAGGGAATAGGAGGCTACGCCTTC. Protein: CASRHTQGIGGYAF.

This clonotype was counted ten times or more. The rearrangement uses TRBV18 and TRBJ1-2; D is ambiguous. V gave up 5 bases and J gave up 5 bases, with 9 bases separating them. The CDR3 loop spans 12 amino acids. Germline loops: CDR1 KGHSH, CDR2 LQKENI. This CDR3 is CASSSGLYGYTF. CDR3 DNA: TGTGCCAGCTCATCCGGGTTGTATGGCTACACCTTC.

With regard to this clonotype: Sequence at one end of the junction differs from germline and may be a read error. The chain links TRBV19 to TRBJ2-7; D may correspond to TRBD1 or TRBD2 (7 bases each). The CDR3 extends over 15 amino acids. CDR1 is LNHDA, CDR2 SQIVND, per germline (reference sequence). This CDR3 is CASSTKAGQPYKQYF. The CDR3 region has the DNA TGTGCCAGCAGTACTAAAGCGGGACAGCCCTACAAGCAGTACTTC.

This clonotype showed up many times. V is TRBV2 and J is TRBJ1-1, with D hard to call. The CDR3 covers 14 residues. Germline lookup yields CDR1 SNHLY and CDR2 FYNNEI. V was clipped by 1 base and J by 4 bases, with 10 bases between them. CDR3 region: CASSEGWVSTEAFF. CDR3 DNA: TGTGCCAGCAGTGAAGGATGGGTTAGCACTGAAGCTTTCTTT.

As DNA, the CDR3 is TGTGCCAGCAGTAGTCCCCCCACCTACGAGCAGTACTTC. Translation: CASSSPPTYEQYF. This chain connects TRBV28 to TRBJ2-7; D is uncertain. V lost 5 bases and J 2 bases, leaving 10 bases between the germline ends. The CDR3 has 13 residues. The V gene's germline CDR1 is MDHEN and CDR2 SYDVKM. Complete variable domain (other parts from reference TRBV28 and TRBJ2-7): DVKVTQSSRYLVKRTGEKVFLECVQDMDHENMFWYRQDPGLGLRLIYFSYDVKMKEKGDIPEGYSVSREKKERFSLILESASTNQTSMYLCASSSPPTYEQYFGPGTRLTVT.

The sample holds many counts of this clonotype. The V gene is TRBV10-1, the J gene TRBJ1-1; 9 positions agree with TRBD1. CDR1 is WNHNN, CDR2 SYGVQD, per germline (reference sequence). This CDR3 contains 14 residues. Trimming took 2 bases from V and 8 from J; bases not matched to a gene: 6. Here the CDR3 reads CASSERTGAAEAFF. DNA for the CDR3: TGCGCCAGCAGTGAGAGGACAGGGGCGGCCGAAGCTTTCTTT.

In this sample, this clonotype turned up many times. V usage is TRBV10-1 and J usage is TRBJ2-2; maybe TRBD2 (7 bases). Deletions cut 3 bases from V and 6 bases from J, with 11 bases between. CDR3 length equals 14 residues. Germline V gives CDR1 WNHNN, CDR2 SYGVQD (reference sequence). The CDR3 sequence is CASSEEGGAGELFF. The CDR3 DNA reads as TGCGCCAGCAGTGAAGAAGGGGGGGCCGGGGAGCTGTTTTTT.

The CDR3 loop reads CASSLGPQGKGTEAFF. CDR3 nucleotides: TGTGCCAGCAGCTTAGGCCCCCAGGGAAAGGGGACTGAAGCTTTCTTT. The chain has TRBV11-2 and TRBJ1-1, with TRBD1 as a possible D gene (5 bases). Per the germline V gene, CDR1 is SGHAT and CDR2 is FQNNGV. The CDR3 runs to 16 residues. V was clipped by 1 base and J by 5 bases, with 17 bases between them.

This clonotype came up many times. This chain links TRBV11-2 with TRBJ2-5; possible D gene TRBD2, 6 bases. Germline V gene sequence: CDR1 SGHAT, CDR2 FQNNGV. There are 15 residues in the CDR3. Trimming took 0 bases from V and 4 from J, leaving 12 bases between them. This CDR3 is CASSLEAGRAETQYF. The CDR3 DNA sequence: TGTGCCAGCAGCTTAGAGGCGGGGCGTGCAGAGACCCAGTACTTC.

The gene calls are TRBV10-3 and TRBJ2-7; D gene ambiguous. This CDR3 is built from 11 residues. Germline V gene data show CDR1 as ENHRY and CDR2 as SYGVKD. V was trimmed by 4 bases and J by 1 base, leaving 2 bases between them. The DNA for the CDR3 is TGTGCCATCAGTGGGTCCTACGAGCAGTACTTC. As protein: CAISGSYEQYF.

This clonotype was observed many times. The chain joins TRBV28 to TRBJ1-3, with D tentatively TRBD1 (6 bases). V dropped 2 bases and J dropped 5 bases, with 7 bases sitting between them. Germline CDR1 reads MDHEN; CDR2 reads SYDVKM. The CDR3 contains 13 residues. The CDR3 reads CASSLTGRNTIYF. For the CDR3, the DNA is TGTGCCAGCAGTTTAACAGGGAGAAACACCATATATTTT. The variable domain in full, completed from reference TRBV28 and TRBJ1-3, reads DVKVTQSSRYLVKRTGEKVFLECVQDMDHENMFWYRQDPGLGLRLIYFSYDVKMKEKGDIPEGYSVSREKKERFSLILESASTNQTSMYLCASSLTGRNTIYFGEGSWLTVV.

This clonotype came up once. The chain is built from TRBV28 and TRBJ1-6; 7 positions agree with TRBD1. Germline V lookup: CDR1 MDHEN, CDR2 SYDVKM. The CDR3 runs 16 residues. The junction had 5 bases not matched to a gene; V was cut back by 5 bases and J by 1 base. This CDR3 is CASSNRGESYNSPLHF. The CDR3 DNA reads TGTGCCAGCAGTAACAGGGGAGAGTCCTATAATTCACCCCTCCACTTT.

This clonotype was recorded many times. The chain couples TRBV6-5 to TRBJ1-2; the D is unclear. Trimming removed 6 bases from V and 5 bases from J, with 22 bases in between. The CDR3 runs 16 residues. Looked up from germline, CDR1 is MNHEY and CDR2 is SVGAGI. In nucleotides, the CDR3 is TGTGCCAGCAGCCGGGAGGGTAGAGCGGGCGGATATGGCTACACCTTC. Translation gives CASSREGRAGGYGYTF.

The chain combines TRBV27 with TRBJ1-1; D is undetermined. The germline V and J ends were trimmed by 8 bases and 4 bases, with 20 bases remaining between them. Germline V gives CDR1 MNHEY, CDR2 SMNVEV (reference sequence). CDR3 length equals 15 residues. CDR3 loop: CASSSELAAITEAFF. The CDR3 DNA reads TGTGCCAGCTCCTCGGAGTTGGCGGCGATCACTGAAGCTTTCTTT.

V and J are TRBV12-3 or TRBV12-4 and TRBJ1-5; D is uncertain. The length of the CDR3 is 16 residues. Trimming cost V 3 bases and J 0 bases, with 12 bases left between them. CDR3 in DNA: TGTGCCAGCAGTTTTTTCGGCCTCTATAGCAATCAGCCCCAGCATTTT. As protein: CASSFFGLYSNQPQHF.

This clonotype was recorded many times. The rearrangement uses TRBV11-2 and TRBJ2-7; maybe TRBD1 (6 bases). The ends were cut back, 5 bases at V and 1 base at J, with 15 bases in the middle. The CDR3 is 15 amino acids. Germline lookup yields CDR1 SGHAT and CDR2 FQNNGV. CDR3 loop: CASSTKSTGSYEQYF. The DNA for the CDR3 is TGTGCCAGCAGCACTAAGTCAACAGGGTCCTACGAGCAGTACTTC.

This clonotype was observed at least ten times. This chain links TRBV7-3 with TRBJ2-2; D gene uncertain. Germline V gene sequence: CDR1 SGHTA, CDR2 FQGTGA. V was clipped by 4 bases and J by 0 bases, with 18 bases between them. This CDR3 region has 18 residues. CDR3 amino acids: CASSSRPRRLSNTGELFF. CDR3 sequence (DNA): TGTGCCAGCAGCTCCCGCCCCCGGCGACTTTCGAACACCGGGGAGCTGTTTTTT.

This clonotype was picked up many times. The chain is built from TRBV20-1 and TRBJ2-2; D is uncertain. V dropped 7 bases and J dropped 5 bases, with 14 bases sitting between them. The CDR3 sequence is 13 residues long. Germline V lookup: CDR1 DFQATT, CDR2 SNEGSKA (reference sequence). CDR3 in amino acids: CSVYLTSTGELFF. The CDR3 DNA reads TGCAGTGTCTATCTCACGTCAACCGGGGAGCTGTTTTTT.

At least ten counts were recorded for this clonotype. The rearrangement uses TRBV12-3 or TRBV12-4 and TRBJ2-5; 10 bases fit TRBD1. V lost 6 bases to trimming and J lost 5 bases; unmatched junction nucleotides: 9. The CDR3 runs to 15 residues. The CDR3 DNA reads as TGTGCCAGCAGAAAGGACAGGGGGTCCGGGGAGACCCAGTACTTC. Amino acid sequence: CASRKDRGSGETQYF.

Many counts were recorded for this clonotype. This chain uses TRBV6-5 with TRBJ1-3, with D unclear. Germline V lookup: CDR1 MNHEY, CDR2 SVGAGI. V gave up 6 bases and J gave up 0 bases, with 12 bases separating them. CDR3 size: 15 residues. CDR3 sequence reads: CASSVSGISGNTIYF. In DNA form, the CDR3 reads TGTGCCAGCAGCGTGTCCGGGATCTCTGGAAACACCATATATTTT.